Following are 12 T cell receptor beta chains from one sample sequenced in a study of regulatory T cells in long-lasting Graves disease. Sequencing libraries for TCR beta were prepared with iRepertoire HTBI primers and Arm-PCR of CDR3 regions. MiXCR, applied by TCRdb to the multiplex PCR reads, yields one record per CDR3 protein. The table lists 450,000 to 500,000 distinct CDR3 sequences, under 20% of them singletons. Time point noted: newly diagnosed GD, antithyroid drugs for less than 3 months. Isolated PBMC RNA provided the starting material for the TCR library. The data also belong to a second study, concerning T cells in Graves' hyperthyroidism and ophthalmopathy.

The sample in question was peripheral blood mononuclear cells (PBMCs), obtained at new diagnosis, from a patient treated with antithyroid drugs. The source is a man between 40 and 49 years old with Graves disease.

This clonotype was counted a few times. The chain carries TRBV29-1 and TRBJ2-2, with 7 positions matching TRBD1. The junction had 3 bases not matched to a gene; V was cut back by 3 bases and J by 5 bases. This CDR3 is built from 13 residues. CDR1 and CDR2 (germline): SQVTM, ANQGSEA. CDR3 sequence: CSVDKQGTGELFF. The CDR3 nucleotides read TGCAGCGTTGATAAACAGGGGACCGGGGAGCTGTTTTTT.

This clonotype was counted ten times or more. The chain couples TRBV30 to TRBJ2-3; 7 bases are shared with TRBD1. J was trimmed by 2 bases and V by 5 bases; bases with no gene match: 7. Germline values: CDR1 GTSNPN, CDR2 SVGIG (reference sequence). This CDR3 has 14 amino acids. The CDR3 is CAWEPGQLTDTQYF. CDR3 sequence (DNA): TGTGCCTGGGAACCGGGACAGCTCACAGATACGCAGTATTTT.

There are many counts of this clonotype. The gene calls are TRBV3-1 and TRBJ2-1; 11 bases map to TRBD1. The CDR3 totals 15 residues. Germline V gene data show CDR1 as LGHDT and CDR2 as YNNKEL (reference sequence). Germline trimming cut 4 bases from V and 7 bases from J; bases unmatched to any gene: 6. The CDR3 DNA follows: TGTGCCAGCAGCCCGGGACAGGGGGGGTTGAATGAGCAGTTCTTC. The encoded protein is CASSPGQGGLNEQFF.

The chain carries TRBV14 and TRBJ2-3; 14 nucleotides agree with TRBD2. The CDR3 runs 19 residues. Germline V lookup: CDR1 SGHDN, CDR2 FVKESK. V lost 0 bases and J lost 2; bases outside the gene matches: 7. CDR3 sequence: CASSQEGGLAGAYTDTQYF. In DNA, the CDR3 is TGTGCCAGCAGCCAAGAGGGGGGACTAGCGGGAGCTTACACAGATACGCAGTATTTT.

The chain is built from TRBV6-4 and TRBJ2-7, with unresolved D. V dropped 5 bases and J dropped 4 bases, with 18 bases sitting between them. The CDR3 sequence is 15 residues long. In germline, CDR1 is MRHNA, CDR2 SNTAGT. The CDR3 protein is CASSYGLISGYEQYF. CDR3 sequence (DNA): TGTGCCAGCAGTTACGGCTTGATTTCGGGTTACGAGCAGTACTTC.

This clonotype was found many times. The chain joins TRBV12-3 or TRBV12-4 to TRBJ1-1; a weak D match, TRBD1 (6 bases). The CDR3 covers 14 residues. V was pared by 5 bases and J by 10 bases, with 20 bases between. CDR3 sequence: CASSPSRGMTGAFF. The CDR3, as DNA: TGTGCCAGCAGTCCCAGCCGGGGGATGACAGGAGCTTTCTTT.

This clonotype was counted ten times or more. The V and J genes are TRBV5-8 and TRBJ2-5; TRBD2 aligns across 16 bases. J lost 5 bases, V lost 2 bases, and 3 bases had no gene match. Germline CDR1 reads SGHTS; CDR2 reads YDEGEE. The CDR3 has 16 amino acids. CDR3 in amino acids: CASSLGTSGRAETQYF. DNA for the CDR3: TGTGCCAGCAGCTTAGGGACTAGCGGGAGGGCGGAGACCCAGTACTTC.

This clonotype appeared many times. The V call is TRBV5-1, the J call TRBJ2-2; 9 positions match TRBD2. Looked up from germline, CDR1 is SGHRS and CDR2 is YFSETQ. Germline trimming cut 6 bases from V and 7 bases from J; bases unmatched to any gene: 13. This CDR3 has 16 residues. CDR3 loop: CASTPATSGAVGELFF. The CDR3 coding sequence is TGCGCCAGCACCCCAGCGACTAGCGGTGCGGTCGGGGAGCTGTTTTTT.

At least ten counts were recorded for this clonotype. The chain is built from TRBV20-1 and TRBJ2-5, with 11 bases aligning to TRBD1. With V trimmed by 4 bases and J by 4 bases, 5 bases remained unmatched. The CDR3 covers 14 residues. From germline, CDR1 is DFQATT and CDR2 SNEGSKA (reference sequence). CDR3 nucleotide sequence: TGCAGTGCTAAAGGACAGGGGGCGGGAGAGACCCAGTACTTC. Translation: CSAKGQGAGETQYF.

This clonotype was recorded many times. This chain uses TRBV7-9 with TRBJ2-5, with a tentative D call TRBD1 (7 bases). The CDR3 totals 15 residues. V lost 5 bases and J 4 bases, leaving 17 bases between the germline ends. CDR1 and CDR2 (germline): SEHNR, FQNEAQ (reference sequence). CDR3 nucleotide sequence: TGTGCCAGCAGCCTACAGGCAGGGGGGTCAGAGACCCAGTACTTC. Protein sequence: CASSLQAGGSETQYF.

Turning to this clonotype: This likely traces to a read error, being one base from a far larger clone. The chain uses TRBV2 and TRBJ2-3, with D possibly being TRBD2 (5 bases). The V gene's germline CDR1 is SNHLY and CDR2 FYNNEI. Trimming took off 7 bases at V and 4 bases at J, with 18 bases between the two ends. There are 15 residues in the CDR3. In nucleotides, the CDR3 is TGTGCCAGCACCTCCCCGGGATTCGGCGCAGATACGCAGTATTTT. It encodes CASTSPGFGADTQYF.

The chain recombines TRBV7-9 with TRBJ1-1; 8 bases are shared with TRBD1. CDR3 size: 12 residues. V gave up 5 bases and J gave up 8 bases; unmatched junction bases: 4. Germline-derived CDR1 and CDR2 are SEHNR and FQNEAQ (reference sequence). The chain's CDR3 is CASSQTGAEAFF. CDR3 nucleotide sequence: TGTGCCAGCAGCCAGACAGGGGCAGAAGCTTTCTTT.